This is a list of T cell receptor beta chains from one sample in a study of CD8+CD57+ T cells in acquired aplastic anemia. TCRdb called the reads again in MiXCR, with one record for every CDR3 protein. Of around 210,000 distinct CDR3 sequences listed, 60% to 80% were seen once; the top ten hold around 58%. Sequencing input: sorted CD4+, CD8+, or CD8+CD57+ T cells (not recorded which) from PBMCs. These receptors all come from a human donor with aplastic anemia. CDR3s include the opening cysteine and the closing phenylalanine or tryptophan. D genes are given only for firm matches. Some rows have no size entry. The others give once, few or many, or a class for an expanded clone.

cdr3_aa cdr3_nt clone_size v_call d_call j_call
CATSVTSETYEQYF TGTGCCACTTCCGTGACTAGCGAGACCTACGAGCAGTACTTC NA TRBV19 TRBD2 TRBJ2-7
CASSLWWGTGGFGYTF TGCGCCAGCAGCTTGTGGTGGGGGACAGGGGGTTTTGGCTACACCTTC many TRBV5-1 TRBD1 TRBJ1-2
CATSDPRTGTGELFF TGTGCCACCAGTGATCCTAGGACTGGGACCGGGGAGCTGTTTTTT once TRBV24-1 NA TRBJ2-2
CSASSVNGGFLYGYTF TGCAGTGCCAGCAGCGTTAATGGGGGTTTCCTCTATGGCTACACCTTC NA TRBV20-1 NA TRBJ1-2
CASNVGGLNTEAFF TGTGCCAGTAACGTGGGCGGCTTGAACACTGAAGCTTTCTTT few TRBV19 NA TRBJ1-1
CASRKDNTEAFF TGTGCCAGTAGGAAAGATAACACTGAAGCTTTCTTT NA TRBV19 NA TRBJ1-1
CASSADLGGAIGNTIYF TGTGCCAGCAGCGCCGACCTCGGAGGGGCGATTGGAAACACCATATATTTT NA TRBV9 NA TRBJ1-3
CASGPGPRGQPQHF TGTGCCAGCGGTCCGGGACCCCGGGGTCAGCCCCAGCATTTT once TRBV2 NA TRBJ1-5
CASSLSTGGSGLFF TGTGCCAGCAGCTTATCGACCGGGGGCAGCGGGCTGTTTTTT NA TRBV7-9 NA TRBJ1-4
CASSDPLETSETQYF TGTGCCAGCAGTGATCCCCTAGAGACAAGTGAGACCCAGTACTTC few TRBV2 NA TRBJ2-5
CASSLIQGPLGYTF TGTGCCAGCAGCTTAATACAGGGGCCCCTTGGCTACACCTTC NA TRBV7-9 TRBD1 TRBJ1-2
CASSTGDRGVYPYGYTF TGTGCCAGCAGCACGGGGGACAGGGGAGTTTACCCATATGGCTACACCTTC once TRBV9 TRBD1 TRBJ1-2
CASSLGGTGRNQPQHF TGTGCCAGCAGCTTGGGGGGGACAGGGCGGAATCAGCCCCAGCATTTT few TRBV5-6 TRBD1 TRBJ1-5
CASSQDGVVRGYTF TGTGCCAGCAGCCAAGATGGGGTGGTCCGCGGCTACACCTTC NA TRBV4-2 NA TRBJ1-2
CASSPPGVAGYNQPQHF TGTGCCAGCAGCCCCCCCGGGGTAGCGGGGTACAATCAGCCCCAGCATTTT NA TRBV7-2 NA TRBJ1-5
CASSLIARSTDTQYF TGTGCCAGCAGCTTAATAGCGAGGAGCACAGATACGCAGTATTTT NA TRBV7-6 NA TRBJ2-3
CASLGRDTDTQYF TGTGCCAGCTTGGGCAGAGACACAGATACGCAGTATTTT few TRBV7-6 NA TRBJ2-3
CASSLGRGSGYTF TGTGCCAGCAGCTTAGGGAGGGGGTCGGGCTACACCTTC few TRBV7-6 NA TRBJ1-2
CASSYYVTGGTTEAFF TGTGCCAGCAGTTACTACGTGACAGGGGGCACCACTGAAGCTTTCTTT NA TRBV6-1 TRBD1 TRBJ1-1
CATSRDRAGGPGTDTQYF TGTGCCACCAGCAGAGATAGAGCGGGAGGGCCGGGCACAGATACGCAGTATTTT few TRBV15 TRBD2 TRBJ2-3
CASRLWPRETQYF TGTGCCAGCCGCCTTTGGCCAAGGGAGACCCAGTACTTC many TRBV2 NA TRBJ2-5
CASSLRRSSGGNSYEQYF TGTGCCAGCAGTCTGAGGCGGTCAAGCGGGGGTAATTCCTACGAGCAGTACTTC NA TRBV2 TRBD2 TRBJ2-7
CASSLVSSGYNEQFF TGTGCCAGCAGCTTAGTGAGTAGCGGCTACAATGAGCAGTTCTTC few TRBV7-8 NA TRBJ2-1
CSARHGLAGERSYEQYF TGCAGTGCTAGACACGGACTAGCGGGAGAGAGGTCCTACGAGCAGTACTTC NA TRBV20-1 TRBD2 TRBJ2-7
CSVTGGETQYF TGCAGCGTTACGGGAGGGGAGACCCAGTACTTC NA TRBV29-1 TRBD2 TRBJ2-5
CASSPPVRTGGYEQYF TGTGCCAGCTCACCACCGGTCAGGACAGGGGGTTACGAGCAGTACTTC NA TRBV9 TRBD1 TRBJ2-7
CASSPNSNYNSPLHF TGTGCCAGCAGCCCAAATAGCAACTATAATTCACCCCTCCACTTT NA TRBV7-2 NA TRBJ1-6
CASSSLAGASNEQFF TGTGCCAGCAGCTCACTAGCGGGAGCGTCCAATGAGCAGTTCTTC NA TRBV7-8 TRBD2 TRBJ2-1
CASSEPGVKETQYF TGTGCCAGCAGTGAACCCGGGGTAAAAGAGACCCAGTACTTC NA TRBV25-1 NA TRBJ2-5
CASSFLVGAQGNEQYF TGTGCCAGCAGCTTCCTAGTGGGAGCCCAGGGTAACGAGCAGTACTTC NA TRBV7-9 NA TRBJ2-7
CSVGRAGYEQYF TGTAGTGTCGGGAGGGCAGGCTACGAGCAGTACTTC NA TRBV6-6 TRBD2 TRBJ2-7
CASSELTPGLYGYTF TGTGCCAGCAGTGAATTAACTCCAGGCCTCTATGGCTACACCTTC NA TRBV25-1 NA TRBJ1-2
CATSDWTSGVLKFF TGTGCCACCAGTGATTGGACTAGCGGGGTTTTGAAGTTCTTC NA TRBV24-1 TRBD2 TRBJ2-1
CASSLQAGDRQYF TGTGCCAGCAGCTTGCAAGCGGGGGATAGGCAGTATTTT once TRBV5-8 TRBD2 TRBJ2-3
CAISPISRYGYTF TGTGCCATCAGCCCGATCTCGCGGTATGGCTACACCTTC NA TRBV10-3 NA TRBJ1-2
CASSVKGGEYTGELFF TGCGCCAGCAGTGTAAAAGGGGGTGAATACACCGGGGAGCTGTTTTTT NA TRBV10-2 NA TRBJ2-2
CASSAEWTAAYEQYF TGTGCCAGCAGCGCGGAGTGGACAGCCGCCTACGAGCAGTACTTC once TRBV5-6 NA TRBJ2-7
CSARDRWGTGSDYGYTF TGCAGTGCTAGAGACAGGTGGGGGACAGGGAGTGACTATGGCTACACCTTC NA TRBV20-1 TRBD1 TRBJ1-2
CSSLAGGNEQFF TGCAGCTCCCTAGCGGGAGGGAATGAGCAGTTCTTC once TRBV29-1 TRBD2 TRBJ2-1
CASSVDVGGNTYNEQFF TGTGCCAGCAGCGTAGATGTCGGGGGCAACACCTACAATGAGCAGTTCTTC NA TRBV9 NA TRBJ2-1
CASSRIGQGAYNEQFF TGTGCCAGTAGTAGGATTGGACAGGGGGCATACAATGAGCAGTTCTTC NA TRBV6-5 TRBD1 TRBJ2-1
CATSRTGRWREWGETQYF TGTGCCACCAGCAGAACCGGGCGGTGGCGGGAGTGGGGAGAGACCCAGTACTTC NA TRBV15 TRBD2 TRBJ2-5
CASSLPGLAGENTEAFF TGCGCCAGCAGCTTGCCGGGACTAGCGGGGGAAAACACTGAAGCTTTCTTT once TRBV5-1 NA TRBJ1-1
CASRSQGRADTQYF TGTGCCAGCAGGTCACAGGGGAGGGCAGATACGCAGTATTTT few TRBV7-3 NA TRBJ2-3
CASTWTIGETQYF TGTGCCAGCACCTGGACCATAGGAGAGACCCAGTACTTC NA TRBV7-2 NA TRBJ2-5
CASSIIPGSLNEQFF TGTGCCAGTAGTATAATCCCGGGGTCTCTAAATGAGCAGTTCTTC NA TRBV19 NA TRBJ2-1